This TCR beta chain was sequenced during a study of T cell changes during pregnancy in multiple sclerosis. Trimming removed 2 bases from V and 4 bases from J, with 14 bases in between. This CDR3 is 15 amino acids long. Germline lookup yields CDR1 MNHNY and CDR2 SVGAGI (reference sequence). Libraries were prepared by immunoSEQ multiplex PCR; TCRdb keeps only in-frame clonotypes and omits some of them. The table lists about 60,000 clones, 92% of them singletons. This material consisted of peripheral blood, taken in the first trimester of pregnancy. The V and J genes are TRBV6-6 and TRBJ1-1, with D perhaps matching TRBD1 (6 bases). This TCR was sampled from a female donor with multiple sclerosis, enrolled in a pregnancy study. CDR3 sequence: CASSYPGGAGTEAFF. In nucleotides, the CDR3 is TGTGCCAGCAGTTACCCGGGGGGGGCAGGCACTGAAGCTTTCTTT.